Included here is one T cell receptor (beta chain) sequence, with context. The data belong to a study of T cells expressing NK-cell markers. This CDR3 is built from 15 residues. CDR1 SQVTM and CDR2 ANQGSEA come from the germline V gene. TCRdb re-called the 5' RACE reads and shows each CDR3 protein once, DNA omitted. The table gives about 380,000 distinct CDR3 sequences; the top ten clones make up 5% to 5.5% of it. The chain joins TRBV29-1 to TRBJ1-3; absent DNA, TCRdb's TRBD1 call cannot be checked. This sequence was found in a man aged 18-69 years in good health. The sequenced sample consisted of blood T cells: a sorted CD56 or NKG2C T cell subset, CD4+ or CD8+ T cells, or bulk PBMC T cells (not recorded which). CDR3 in amino acids: CSVAGTNKSGNTIYF. Supplemented by reference TRBV29-1 and TRBJ1-3, the full variable domain reads SAVISQKPSRDICQRGTSLTIQCQVDSQVTMMFWYRQQPGQSLTLIATANQGSEATYESGFVIDKFPISRPNLTFSTLTVSNMSPEDSSIYLCSVAGTNKSGNTIYFGEGSWLTVV.